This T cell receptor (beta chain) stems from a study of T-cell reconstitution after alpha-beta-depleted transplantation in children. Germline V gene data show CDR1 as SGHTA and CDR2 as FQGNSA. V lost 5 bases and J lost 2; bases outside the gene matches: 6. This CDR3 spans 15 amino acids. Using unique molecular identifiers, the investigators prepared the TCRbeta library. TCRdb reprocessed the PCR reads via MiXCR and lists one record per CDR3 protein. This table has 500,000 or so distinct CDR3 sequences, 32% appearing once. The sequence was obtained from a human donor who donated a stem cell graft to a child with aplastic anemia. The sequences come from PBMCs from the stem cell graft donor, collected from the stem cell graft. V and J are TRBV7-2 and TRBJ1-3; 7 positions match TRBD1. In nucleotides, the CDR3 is TGTGCCAGCAGCCGACAGGGATCGACTGGAAACACCATATATTTT. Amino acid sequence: CASSRQGSTGNTIYF.